This T cell receptor beta chain stems from a study of post-analysis software for immune sequencing data (dated by TCRdb to between 2014 and 2017). Study-level background: Relapsing-remitting, secondary progressive and progressive-relapsing multiple sclerosis were recorded as disease courses, and subtype annotation was lacking for some patients. A subset of samples was prepared in parallel using single-end sample barcoding, then pooled and co-amplified after Illumina adapter ligation. Patient repertoires were compared against around 10 previously published healthy control repertoires from donors aged roughly 6 to 28 years. Beyond this particular receptor, the publication reports: Significantly lower normalized Chao1 diversity was found in multiple sclerosis patients than in controls, suggesting substantial peripheral T-cell clonal expansion. Direct clustering with F measure showed strong co-clustering of samples prepared in the same batch, prompting a batch-effect correction. Significantly higher frequencies in patients than in controls were found for roughly 5 TRBV segments, including TRBV5-6, TRBV5-1 and TRBV20-1. The multiple sclerosis patient group was slightly younger than the control group.

The library was produced with PCR. TCRdb names Illumina HiSeq 2500 as the instrument used. Unique molecular identifiers were incorporated into TCR beta cDNA libraries to reduce PCR and sequencing biases. Approximately 500,000 cDNA molecules were obtained per 1 to 10 million input T cells, so each molecule approximated one T cell. The patient libraries were prepared and sequenced with the same protocol used for the earlier healthy control dataset. Samples belonging to the same batch were prepared together, multiplexed and sequenced on a shared HiSeq lane. Per the authors' processing: MIGEC handled the raw barcoded reads, throwing out single-read molecular identifier groups before consensus assembly and CDR3 extraction. VDJtools was used for post-analysis of the clonotype tables, with diversity normalized by down-sampling every dataset to the smallest sample size. To correct batch-related cross-sample contamination, repertoire overlap clustering matched CDR3 amino acid sequences but not nucleotide sequences. TCRdb redid the processing of the public reads, applying fastp at Q25 and MiXCR, and retained in-frame beta chains. Rows with one shared CDR3 protein collapse into an entry with the most common genes and DNA. TCRdb's processing, not the study's, gives the V and J calls here. For this sample there are 650,000 to 850,000 distinct CDR3 sequences; approximately 44% appear just once. Roughly 4.5% of the sample is taken by the ten largest.

The sample holds a few counts of this clonotype. Its binding antigen is unknown. Base quality data are lacking; no much larger clone is found one base away. To demonstrate the VDJtools post-analysis software, TCR beta repertoires were profiled from the peripheral blood of more than ten young patients with multiple sclerosis. The patients with multiple sclerosis were children and adolescents between about 6 and 16 years of age. In the germline V gene (reference sequence), CDR1 corresponds to MNHEY and CDR2 to SMNVEV. At the junction V is shortened by 3 bases and J by 3 bases, with 11 bases in between. Counted from cysteine to phenylalanine, this CDR3 has 14 amino acids. The entry retains the CDR3 DNA only, 42 bases that are in frame from base 1.

The sequence was collected from a girl between 10 and 17 years old with multiple sclerosis. Input material: blood. This receptor chain uses TRBV27 and TRBJ1-2; the D gene lacks a confident call. In nucleotides, the sequence is TGTGCCAGCAGTTTGGGCGGATCCTACTATGGCTACACCTTC. It translates to CASSLGGSYYGYTF.